This T cell receptor (beta chain) came from a study of CD8 T cells in ankylosing spondylitis. It was by quantitative 5'-RACE with molecular barcodes that TCR beta libraries were made. TCRdb processed the 5' RACE reads anew with MiXCR; each CDR3 protein has one entry. Among over 200,000 distinct CDR3 sequences listed, about 10% were seen once. As to this clonotype: Its target is unknown.

Study observations and caveats: Some motif variants had been reported before (in reactive arthritis synovial fluid and blood). As reported, disease-linked clones showed significant enrichment in matched ankylosing spondylitis synovial fluid.

V lost 5 bases to trimming and J lost 8 bases, with 19 bases between them. This CDR3 spans 15 amino acids. Germline V gene lookup returns CDR1 SGHNT and CDR2 YENEEA. This chain uses TRBV11-3 with TRBJ2-1, with D maybe TRBD2 (6 bases). The sequence was obtained from a male donor with ankylosing spondylitis or in good health (not recorded which). Sequencing was carried out using blood, either unsorted or a sorted T cell fraction (not recorded which). CDR3 residues: CASSPGRTEVDEQFF. In nucleotides, the CDR3 is TGTGCCAGCAGCCCGGGGAGGACCGAGGTCGATGAGCAGTTCTTC. The full variable domain, its missing parts supplied by reference TRBV11-3 and TRBJ2-1, is EAGVVQSPRYKIIEKKQPVAFWCNPISGHNTLYWYLQNLGQGPELLIRYENEEAVDDSQLPKDRFSAERLKGVDSTLKIQPAELGDSAVYLCASSPGRTEVDEQFFGPGTRLTVL.